This T cell receptor (beta chain) is drawn from a study of graft-versus-host responses after intestinal transplantation. Study as a whole: Isolated intestinal, liver-intestinal, or multivisceral transplants had been given to the recipients.

This table comes from immunoSEQ multiplex PCR, and its TCRdb copy is limited to in-frame clones, with some not included. The table lists about 93,000 clones, just under 95% of them singletons. The CDR3 runs to 14 residues. Germline values: CDR1 MDHEN, CDR2 SYDVKM. V was pared by 5 bases and J by 7 bases, with 17 bases between. This clone was observed once. Its antigen remains unknown. The source is a human donor who received an intestinal transplant. This chain links TRBV28 with TRBJ1-1; D not resolved. The input for sequencing was unstimulated CD8+ T cells sorted from spleen or lymph node cells, taken before intestinal transplant. The CDR3 sequence is CASSPPADGIEAFF. The CDR3 DNA follows: TGTGCCAGCAGTCCCCCGGCGGACGGGATTGAAGCTTTCTTT.